Each of the 10 T cell receptor beta chains below was sequenced from the same sample in a study of shared clonotypes between healthy human individuals. Data came from immunoSEQ multiplex PCR; TCRdb stores just in-frame clones and leaves some out. The data contain roughly 650,000 clones, 95% to 98% of them singletons. The sample consisted of naive CD4+ T cells sorted from blood. Subset: CD45RA+ positively selected. The receptors stem from a woman aged 25 to 45 in good health.

The chain recombines TRBV6-1 with TRBJ1-4; perhaps TRBD1 as D (5 bases). Germline loops: CDR1 MNHNS, CDR2 SASEGT. This CDR3 has 15 residues. The germline V and J ends were trimmed by 8 bases and 3 bases, with 16 bases remaining between them. The CDR3: CASGTGPGANEKLFF. In nucleotides, the CDR3 is TGTGCCAGCGGGACCGGGCCCGGGGCTAATGAAAAACTGTTTTTT.

V and J are TRBV29-1 and TRBJ1-4; TRBD1 matches 10 bases. CDR3 length: 13 amino acids. V shed 6 bases, J shed 6 bases, and the junction held 4 bases outside the gene matches. Germline V gene sequence: CDR1 SQVTM, CDR2 ANQGSEA. CDR3 coding DNA: TGCAGCGTCGGGACAGGGGAAGATGAAAAACTGTTTTTT. Protein product: CSVGTGEDEKLFF.

The chain recombines TRBV23-1 with TRBJ2-7; perhaps TRBD2 as D (6 bases). TRBV23-1 is identified as an open reading frame with a role that is uncertain. CDR3 length: 16 residues. V dropped 4 bases and J dropped 7 bases, with 23 bases sitting between them. CDR3 DNA sequence: TGCGCCAGCAGTCCTCAGGTGCCTAGCGAATCAAGAGAGCAGTACTTC. Translation: CASSPQVPSESREQYF.

This rearrangement joins TRBV27 to TRBJ2-5; D possibly corresponds to TRBD1 (6 bases). V lost 7 bases, J lost 0 bases, and 15 bases lay in between. CDR3 length: 15 amino acids. Germline V gene sequence: CDR1 MNHEY, CDR2 SMNVEV (reference sequence). CDR3 DNA: TGTGCCAGCAACACAGGGACGCTGTACCAAGAGACCCAGTACTTC. This codes for CASNTGTLYQETQYF.

J is TRBJ2-2 and V is TRBV2, with 10 nucleotides matching TRBD1. The CDR3 runs to 14 residues. Germline V CDR1 and CDR2: SNHLY, FYNNEI. V lost 6 bases and J lost 7; bases outside the gene matches: 5. The CDR3: CASSRQGADGELFF. CDR3 DNA: TGTGCCAGCAGCCGACAGGGGGCTGACGGGGAGCTGTTTTTT.

This chain uses TRBV5-1 with TRBJ2-1; D call uncertain. Germline-derived CDR1 and CDR2 are SGHRS and YFSETQ. The length of the CDR3 is 15 residues. Trimming shortened V by 0 bases and J by 5 bases, and 12 bases separated the two germline ends. CDR3 in amino acids: CASSLGRLGNNEQFF. The CDR3 DNA sequence: TGCGCCAGCAGCTTGGGGCGTTTGGGCAACAATGAGCAGTTCTTC.

V and J are TRBV14 and TRBJ2-3; D uncertain. CDR3 length: 14 residues. V was clipped by 7 bases and J by 0 bases, with 11 bases between them. The V gene's germline CDR1 is SGHDN and CDR2 FVKESK. This chain's CDR3 is CASNDRSSTDTQYF. The CDR3 DNA is TGTGCCAGCAACGATCGGTCAAGCACAGATACGCAGTATTTT.

V usage is TRBV5-1 and J usage is TRBJ2-7; TRBD2 agrees at 9 bases. This CDR3 comprises 14 residues. Germline assignment: CDR1 SGHRS and CDR2 YFSETQ. Unmatched junction bases numbered 7, after V lost 4 bases and J lost 5 bases. CDR3 nucleotide sequence: TGCGCCAGCAGCATCCTGGCGGGAGGGGACGAGCAGTACTTC. This sequence encodes CASSILAGGDEQYF.

The chain has TRBV6-5 and TRBJ1-3; TRBD1 agrees at 7 bases. V was clipped by 6 bases and J by 4 bases; unmatched bases: 6. CDR1 is MNHEY, CDR2 SVGAGI, per germline. The length of the CDR3 is 14 residues. The CDR3 coding sequence is TGTGCCAGCAGCGACAGGGTACCGGGAAACACCATATATTTT. Translated, it gives CASSDRVPGNTIYF.

The chain joins TRBV6-5 to TRBJ2-1; perhaps TRBD2 as D (6 bases). The V and J ends lost 6 bases and 0 bases respectively, with 12 bases between them. In germline, CDR1 is MNHEY, CDR2 SVGAGI. The CDR3 covers 15 residues. CDR3 protein: CASSSSSASYNEQFF. Here the CDR3 DNA reads TGTGCCAGCAGCTCCTCTAGCGCCTCCTACAATGAGCAGTTCTTC.